This T cell receptor (beta chain) was captured in a study of graft-versus-host responses after intestinal transplantation. For the study at large: Anti-thymocyte globulin induction preceded two to four years of tacrolimus and steroid maintenance in all recipients.

Sequencing was performed with immunoSEQ multiplex PCR; in TCRdb, only in-frame clones are kept and a portion is missing. The sample lists over 120,000 clones, over 90% seen once, with around 0.19% in the top ten. In the case of this clone: Its antigen is not identified.

The length of the CDR3 is 11 residues. Germline V gene sequence: CDR1 KGHSH, CDR2 LQKENI. V lost 10 bases to trimming and J lost 4 bases, with 10 bases between them. Findings of the study overall: GvH clones turned up in recipient marrow; some had shown up first in ileum or blood.

This TCR was recovered from a human donor who received an intestinal transplant. The input for sequencing was unstimulated CD4+ T cells sorted from spleen or lymph node cells, taken before intestinal transplant. J is TRBJ2-5 and V is TRBV18, with unresolved D. CDR3 sequence reads: CATASRETQYF. CDR3 DNA sequence: TGTGCCACCGCCTCTCGAGAGACCCAGTACTTC.